This entry is about one T cell receptor (beta chain). Its antigen is unknown. The data were obtained in a study of T cell repertoires in cytomegalovirus infection. The overall study: Researchers turned to recently identified HLA-C-restricted CMV epitopes as well as well-studied HLA-B-restricted ones. Public TCR beta signature analysis indicated the presence of both CMV infection and matching HLA type. General study results and limits: Frequencies of public TCR beta families were cumulated, and this identified carriers of CMV plus the relevant HLA. Predominance within the ex vivo response was attributable to HLA-C-restricted CMV-specific TCR beta clonotypes.

TCRdb independently ran MiXCR on the reads; one entry per CDR3 protein. This repertoire shows around 710,000 distinct CDR3 sequences, 25% to 35% found once; its top ten account for approximately 14%. The CDR3 runs 15 residues. Germline-derived CDR1 and CDR2 are MDHEN and SYDVKM. Trimming stripped 7 bases from V and 4 bases from J, with 19 bases between. This TCR derives from a human donor in good health (CMV status not recorded). Some clones in this sample may be carry-over from other donors' samples. The rearrangement joins TRBV28 to TRBJ1-2; D is uncertain. The sample here was cultured CD8+ T cells from PBMCs, taken from culture after CMV antigen stimulation. The CDR3 coding sequence is TGTGCCAGCATCAAGAGGGCAGCCTTCTCCTATGGCTACACCTTC. Protein sequence: CASIKRAAFSYGYTF.